The sequence of this TCR beta chain was determined in a study of blood T cells in healthy people across ages. Germline V gene sequence: CDR1 DFQATT, CDR2 SNEGSKA (reference sequence). V lost 3 bases and J 9 bases, leaving 6 bases between the germline ends. This CDR3 has 10 residues. It was with a sample-barcoded 5' primer and a J-beta primer mix that a second PCR of roughly 7 to 12 cycles was run. Each cDNA molecule was tagged by a template-switch adaptor that had 12 random nucleotides. TCRdb analysed the 5' RACE reads with MiXCR anew, one entry per CDR3 protein. The repertoire consists of about 970,000 distinct CDR3 sequences, with about 53% occurring once and the leading ten covering about 21%.

The TCR originated in an older woman in good health. What was sequenced was blood. The gene calls are TRBV20-1 and TRBJ2-1; D is uncertain. As DNA, the CDR3 is TGCAGTGCTAGTCAAGTTGAGCAGTTCTTC. Residues: CSASQVEQFF.